This T cell receptor beta chain was recorded in a study of metastatic and nonmetastatic thyroid tumors. Study details: Comparison of repertoires was carried out across blood and tumor or nodule tissue from malignant and benign thyroid patients. Study-level findings and limits: Malignant thyroid tumors reportedly exceeded benign nodules significantly in TCR beta diversity, with the difference appearing in blood and tumor.

The CDR3 sequence is 13 residues long. J was trimmed by 3 bases and V by 5 bases; bases with no gene match: 3. Looked up from germline, CDR1 is LNHDA and CDR2 is SQIVND (reference sequence). Under the authors' procedure: Using the CDR3 differences seen across clinicopathological groups, the authors built a distant-metastasis classifier for papillary thyroid cancer, which was meant to discriminate distant-metastatic patients. Via MiXCR, TCRdb re-called the PCR reads. For this entry, the V and J calls and clone size follow TCRdb and not the study's own pipeline. Of 30,000 or so clones in the sample, 16% were seen once. Nobody among the patients had been given any treatment before thyroid surgery. There are many counts of this clone. What it binds is not known.

This sequence joins TRBV19 and TRBJ1-2, with 7 bases identical to TRBD1. Sequenced material: blood. The TCR originated in a female donor with papillary thyroid cancer or a benign thyroid nodule (not recorded which). Some clones in this sample may be carry-over from other donors' samples. Here the CDR3 reads CASSSQGYYGYTF. The CDR3 bases are TGTGCCAGTAGTTCACAGGGGTACTATGGCTACACCTTC. Using reference TRBV19 and TRBJ1-2 for the parts outside the CDR3, the full variable domain is DGGITQSPKYLFRKEGQNVTLSCEQNLNHDAMYWYRQDPGQGLRLIYYSQIVNDFQKGDIAEGYSVSREKKESFPLTVTSAQKNPTAFYLCASSSQGYYGYTFGSGTRLTVV.